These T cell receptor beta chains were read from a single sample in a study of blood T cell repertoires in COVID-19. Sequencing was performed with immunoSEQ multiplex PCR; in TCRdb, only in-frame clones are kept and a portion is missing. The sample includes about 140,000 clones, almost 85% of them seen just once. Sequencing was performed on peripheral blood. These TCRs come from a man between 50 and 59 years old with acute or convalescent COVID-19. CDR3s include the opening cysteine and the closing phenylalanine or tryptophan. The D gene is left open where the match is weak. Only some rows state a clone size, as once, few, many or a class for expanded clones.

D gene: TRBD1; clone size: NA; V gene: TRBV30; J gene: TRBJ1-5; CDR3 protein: CAWSVGGTAQPQHF; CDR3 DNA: TGTGCCTGGAGTGTCGGTGGGACAGCCCAGCCCCAGCATTTT
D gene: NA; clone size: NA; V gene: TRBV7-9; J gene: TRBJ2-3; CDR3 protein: CASSPLDTQYF; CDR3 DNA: TGTGCCAGCAGCCCCCTTGATACGCAGTATTTT
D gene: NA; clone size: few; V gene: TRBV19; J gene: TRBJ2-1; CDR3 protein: CASSIDLGGGPSSYNEQFF; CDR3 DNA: TGTGCCAGTAGTATAGATTTAGGGGGGGGCCCCAGCTCCTACAATGAGCAGTTCTTC
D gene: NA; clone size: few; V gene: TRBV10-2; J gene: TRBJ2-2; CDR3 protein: CASSDGGNTGELFF; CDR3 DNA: TGCGCCAGCAGTGACGGGGGGAACACCGGGGAGCTGTTTTTT
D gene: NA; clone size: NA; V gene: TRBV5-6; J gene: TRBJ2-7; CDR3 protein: CASSRGTGLFDEQYF; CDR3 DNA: TGTGCCAGCAGCCGGGGAACAGGACTATTCGACGAGCAGTACTTC
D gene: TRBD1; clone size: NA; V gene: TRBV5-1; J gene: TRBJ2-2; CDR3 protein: CASSWDRGPNTGELFF; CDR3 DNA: TGCGCCAGCAGCTGGGACAGGGGGCCAAACACCGGGGAGCTGTTTTTT
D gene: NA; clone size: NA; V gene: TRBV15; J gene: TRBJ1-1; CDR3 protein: CATSRGLAGNTEAFF; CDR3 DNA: TGTGCCACCAGCAGAGGTCTCGCCGGGAACACTGAAGCTTTCTTT
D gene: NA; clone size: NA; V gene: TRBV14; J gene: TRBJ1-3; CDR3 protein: CASSQASRSRTIYF; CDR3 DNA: TGTGCCAGCAGCCAGGCGTCGAGGAGTCGCACCATATATTTT
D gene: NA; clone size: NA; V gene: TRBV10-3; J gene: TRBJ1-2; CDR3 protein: CAISDLHGGRNYGYTF; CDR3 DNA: TGTGCCATCAGTGACCTACACGGAGGGAGGAACTATGGCTACACCTTC
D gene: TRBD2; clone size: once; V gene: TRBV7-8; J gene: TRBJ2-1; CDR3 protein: CASSSTSGSYNEQFF; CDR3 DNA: TGTGCCAGCAGTTCGACTAGCGGCTCCTACAATGAGCAGTTCTTC
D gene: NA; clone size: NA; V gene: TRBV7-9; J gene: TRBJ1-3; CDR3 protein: CASSPQGSNSGNTIYF; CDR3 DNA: TGTGCCAGCAGCCCTCAGGGCAGCAACTCTGGAAACACCATATATTTT
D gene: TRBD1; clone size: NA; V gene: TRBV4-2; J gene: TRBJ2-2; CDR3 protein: CASSPLKEQGASGELFF; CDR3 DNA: TGTGCCAGCAGCCCCCTAAAAGAACAGGGGGCCAGCGGGGAGCTGTTTTTT
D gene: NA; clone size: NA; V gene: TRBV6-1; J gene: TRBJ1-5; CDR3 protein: CASSEPVNSNQPQHF; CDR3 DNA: TGTGCCAGCAGTGAACCAGTGAATAGCAATCAGCCCCAGCATTTT
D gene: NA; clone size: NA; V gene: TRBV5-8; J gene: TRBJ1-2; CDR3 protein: CASSFGFSGYTF; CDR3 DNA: TGTGCCAGCAGCTTCGGGTTCTCTGGCTACACCTTC
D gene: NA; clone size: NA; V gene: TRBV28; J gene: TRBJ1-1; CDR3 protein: CASSLDQGGGLNTEAFF; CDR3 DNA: TGTGCCAGCAGTTTAGATCAGGGAGGGGGACTGAACACTGAAGCTTTCTTT
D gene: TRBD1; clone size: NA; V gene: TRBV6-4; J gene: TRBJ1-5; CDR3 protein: CASSRTGFDQPQHF; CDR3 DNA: TGTGCCAGCAGCCGGACAGGTTTCGATCAGCCCCAGCATTTT
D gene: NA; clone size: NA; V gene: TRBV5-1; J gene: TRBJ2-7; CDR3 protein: CASSPGLDTYEQYF; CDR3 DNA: TGCGCCAGCAGCCCGGGACTCGACACCTACGAGCAGTACTTC
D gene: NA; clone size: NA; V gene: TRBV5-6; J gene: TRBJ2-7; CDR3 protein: CASSFIASYEQYF; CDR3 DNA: TGTGCCAGCAGCTTTATAGCTTCCTACGAGCAGTACTTC